This TCR beta chain was captured in a study of CD8 T cells in Susac syndrome. CDR1 is MDHEN, CDR2 SYDVKM, per germline. V lost 3 bases to trimming and J lost 1 base, with 12 bases between them. The CDR3 contains 15 residues. Random hexamers were used to reverse transcribe the RNA input (roughly 0.5 to 1 ug). One entry per CDR3 protein results from TCRdb running MiXCR on the immunoSEQ multiplex PCR reads. The sample has 70,000 to 100,000 distinct CDR3 sequences, around 96% seen once. Under recently defined diagnostic criteria, the patients with Susac syndrome qualified as having definite or probable disease.

The sequenced sample consisted of CD8+ T cells from PBMCs. This chain joins TRBV28 and TRBJ1-1; a possible D gene is TRBD1 (6 bases). This receptor was identified in a human donor with Susac syndrome. The CDR3 region has the DNA TGTGCCAGCAGTTTTAGGGGGGATCGGAACACTGAAGCTTTCTTT. As protein: CASSFRGDRNTEAFF.